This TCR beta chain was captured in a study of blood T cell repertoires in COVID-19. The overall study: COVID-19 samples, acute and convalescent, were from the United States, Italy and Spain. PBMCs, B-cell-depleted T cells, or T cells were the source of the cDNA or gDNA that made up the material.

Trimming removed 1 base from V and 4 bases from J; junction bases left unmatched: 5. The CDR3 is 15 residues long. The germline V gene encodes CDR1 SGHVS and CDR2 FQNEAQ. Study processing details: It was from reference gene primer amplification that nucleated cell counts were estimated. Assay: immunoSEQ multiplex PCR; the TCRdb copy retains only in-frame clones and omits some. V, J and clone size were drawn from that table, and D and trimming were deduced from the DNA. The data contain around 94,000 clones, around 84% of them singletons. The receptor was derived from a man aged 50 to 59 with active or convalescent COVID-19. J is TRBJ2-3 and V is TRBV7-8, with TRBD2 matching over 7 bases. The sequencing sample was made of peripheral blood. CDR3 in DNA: TGTGCCAGCAGCTTAGGGCGGGGGTTGTCAGATACGCAGTATTTT. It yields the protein CASSLGRGLSDTQYF.